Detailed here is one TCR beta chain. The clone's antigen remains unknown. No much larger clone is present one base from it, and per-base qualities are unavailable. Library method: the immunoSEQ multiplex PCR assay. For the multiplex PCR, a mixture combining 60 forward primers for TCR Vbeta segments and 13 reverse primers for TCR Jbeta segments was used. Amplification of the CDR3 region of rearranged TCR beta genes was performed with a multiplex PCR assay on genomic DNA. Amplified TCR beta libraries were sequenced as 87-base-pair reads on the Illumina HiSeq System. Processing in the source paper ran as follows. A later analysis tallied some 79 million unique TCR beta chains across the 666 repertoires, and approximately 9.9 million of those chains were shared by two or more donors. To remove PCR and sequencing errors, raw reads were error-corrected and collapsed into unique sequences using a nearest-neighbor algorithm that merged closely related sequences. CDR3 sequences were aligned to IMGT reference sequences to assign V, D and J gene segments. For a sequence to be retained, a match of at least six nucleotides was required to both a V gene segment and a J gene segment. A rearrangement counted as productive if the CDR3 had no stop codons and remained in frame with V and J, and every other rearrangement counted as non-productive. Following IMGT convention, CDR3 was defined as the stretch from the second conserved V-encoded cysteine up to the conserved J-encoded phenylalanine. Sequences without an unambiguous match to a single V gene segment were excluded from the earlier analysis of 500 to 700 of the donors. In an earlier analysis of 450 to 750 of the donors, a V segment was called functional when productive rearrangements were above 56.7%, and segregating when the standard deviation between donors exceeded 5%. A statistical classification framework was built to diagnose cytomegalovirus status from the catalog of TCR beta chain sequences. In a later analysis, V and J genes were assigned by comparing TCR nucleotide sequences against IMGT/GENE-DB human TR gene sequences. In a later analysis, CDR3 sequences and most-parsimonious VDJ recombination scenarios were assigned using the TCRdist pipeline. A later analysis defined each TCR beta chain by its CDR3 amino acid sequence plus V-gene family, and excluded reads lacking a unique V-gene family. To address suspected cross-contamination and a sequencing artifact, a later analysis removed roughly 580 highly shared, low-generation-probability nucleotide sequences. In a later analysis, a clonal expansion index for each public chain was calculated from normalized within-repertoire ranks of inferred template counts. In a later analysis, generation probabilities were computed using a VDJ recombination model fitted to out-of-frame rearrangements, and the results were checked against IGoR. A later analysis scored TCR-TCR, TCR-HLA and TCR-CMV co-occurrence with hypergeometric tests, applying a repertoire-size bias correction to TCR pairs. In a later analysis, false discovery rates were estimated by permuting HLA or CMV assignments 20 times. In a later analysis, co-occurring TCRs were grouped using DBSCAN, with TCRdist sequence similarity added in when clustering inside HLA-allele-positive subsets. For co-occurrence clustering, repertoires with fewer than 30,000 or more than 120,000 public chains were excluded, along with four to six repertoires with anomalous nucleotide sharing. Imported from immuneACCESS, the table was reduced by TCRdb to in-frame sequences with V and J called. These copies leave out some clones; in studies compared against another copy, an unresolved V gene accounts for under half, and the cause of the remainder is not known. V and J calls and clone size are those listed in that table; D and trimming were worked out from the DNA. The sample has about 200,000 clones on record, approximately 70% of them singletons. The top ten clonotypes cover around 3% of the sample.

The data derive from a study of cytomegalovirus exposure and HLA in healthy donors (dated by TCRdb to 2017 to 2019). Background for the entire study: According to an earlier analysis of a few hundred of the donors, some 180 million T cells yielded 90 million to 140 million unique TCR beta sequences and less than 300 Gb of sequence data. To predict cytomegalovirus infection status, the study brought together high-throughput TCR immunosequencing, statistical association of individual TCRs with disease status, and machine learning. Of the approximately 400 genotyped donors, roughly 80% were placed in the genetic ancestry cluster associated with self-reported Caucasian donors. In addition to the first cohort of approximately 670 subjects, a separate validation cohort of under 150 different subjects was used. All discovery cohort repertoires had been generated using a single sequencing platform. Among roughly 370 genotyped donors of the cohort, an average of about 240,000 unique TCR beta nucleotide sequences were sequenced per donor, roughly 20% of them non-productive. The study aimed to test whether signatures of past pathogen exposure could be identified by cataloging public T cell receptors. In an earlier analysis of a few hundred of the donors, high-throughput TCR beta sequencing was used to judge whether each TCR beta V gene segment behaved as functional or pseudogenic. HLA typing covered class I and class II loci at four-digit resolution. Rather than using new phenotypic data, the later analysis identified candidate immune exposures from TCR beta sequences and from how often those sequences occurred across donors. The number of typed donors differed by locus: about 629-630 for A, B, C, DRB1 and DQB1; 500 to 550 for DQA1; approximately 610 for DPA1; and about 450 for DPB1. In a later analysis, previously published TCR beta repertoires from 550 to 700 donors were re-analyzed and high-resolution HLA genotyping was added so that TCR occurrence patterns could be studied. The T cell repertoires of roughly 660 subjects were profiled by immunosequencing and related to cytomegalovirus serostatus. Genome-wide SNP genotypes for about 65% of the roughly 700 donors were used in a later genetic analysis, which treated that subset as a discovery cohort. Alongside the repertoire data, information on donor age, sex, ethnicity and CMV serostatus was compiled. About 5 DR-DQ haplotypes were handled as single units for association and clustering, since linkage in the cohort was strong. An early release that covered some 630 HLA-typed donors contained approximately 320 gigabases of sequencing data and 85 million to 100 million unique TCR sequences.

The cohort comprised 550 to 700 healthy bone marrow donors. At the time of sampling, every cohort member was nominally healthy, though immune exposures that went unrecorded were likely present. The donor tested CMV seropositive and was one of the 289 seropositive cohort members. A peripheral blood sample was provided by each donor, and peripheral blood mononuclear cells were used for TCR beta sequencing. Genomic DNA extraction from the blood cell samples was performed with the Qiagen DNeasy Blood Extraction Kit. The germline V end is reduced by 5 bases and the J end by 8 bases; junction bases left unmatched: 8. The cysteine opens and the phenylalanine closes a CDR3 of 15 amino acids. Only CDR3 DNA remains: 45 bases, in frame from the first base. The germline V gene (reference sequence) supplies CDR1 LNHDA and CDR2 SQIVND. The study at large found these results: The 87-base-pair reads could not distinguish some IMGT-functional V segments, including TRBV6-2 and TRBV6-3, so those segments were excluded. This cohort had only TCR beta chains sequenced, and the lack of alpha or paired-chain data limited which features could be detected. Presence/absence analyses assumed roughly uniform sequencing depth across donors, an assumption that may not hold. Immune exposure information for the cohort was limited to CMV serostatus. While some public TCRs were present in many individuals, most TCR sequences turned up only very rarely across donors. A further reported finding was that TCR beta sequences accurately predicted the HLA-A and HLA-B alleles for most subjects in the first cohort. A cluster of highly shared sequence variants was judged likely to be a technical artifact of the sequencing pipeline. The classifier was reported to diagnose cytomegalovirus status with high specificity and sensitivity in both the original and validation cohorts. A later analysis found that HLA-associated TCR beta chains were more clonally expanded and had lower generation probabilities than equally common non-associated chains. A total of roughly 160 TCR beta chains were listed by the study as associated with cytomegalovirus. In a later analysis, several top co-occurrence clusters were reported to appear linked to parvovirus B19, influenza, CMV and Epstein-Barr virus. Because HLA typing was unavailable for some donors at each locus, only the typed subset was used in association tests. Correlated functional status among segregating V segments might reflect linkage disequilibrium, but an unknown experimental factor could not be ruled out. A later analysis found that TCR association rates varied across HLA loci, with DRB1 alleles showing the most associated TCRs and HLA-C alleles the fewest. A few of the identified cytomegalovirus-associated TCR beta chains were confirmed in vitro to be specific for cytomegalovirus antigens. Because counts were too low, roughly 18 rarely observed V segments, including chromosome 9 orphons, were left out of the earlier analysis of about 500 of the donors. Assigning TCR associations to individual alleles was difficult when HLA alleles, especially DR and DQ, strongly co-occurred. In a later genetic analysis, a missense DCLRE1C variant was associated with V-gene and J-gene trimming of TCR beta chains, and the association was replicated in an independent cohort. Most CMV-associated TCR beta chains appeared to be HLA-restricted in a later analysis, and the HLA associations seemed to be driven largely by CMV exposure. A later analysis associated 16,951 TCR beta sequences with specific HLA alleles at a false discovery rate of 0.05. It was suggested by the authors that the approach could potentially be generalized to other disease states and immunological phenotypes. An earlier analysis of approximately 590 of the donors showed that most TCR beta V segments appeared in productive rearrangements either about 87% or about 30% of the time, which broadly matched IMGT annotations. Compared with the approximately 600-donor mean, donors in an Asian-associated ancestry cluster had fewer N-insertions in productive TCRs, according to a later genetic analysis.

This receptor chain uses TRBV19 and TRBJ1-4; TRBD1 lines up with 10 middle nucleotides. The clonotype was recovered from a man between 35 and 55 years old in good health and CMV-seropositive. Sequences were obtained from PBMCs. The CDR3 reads CASSPTGGSGEKLFF. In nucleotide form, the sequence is TGTGCCAGTAGTCCGACAGGGGGCTCAGGAGAAAAACTGTTTTTT.